This T cell receptor beta chain appears in the sequencing data of a study of cytomegalovirus exposure and HLA in healthy donors. 13 Jbeta primers and 60 Vbeta primers were used for the PCR. Sequenced by immunoSEQ multiplex PCR; TCRdb stores in-frame clones only, minus some. This sample has some 120,000 clones, with roughly 63% found just once. Notes on the study in general: Only CMV serostatus was available as immune exposure information. Sequences of the TCR beta chain were said to predict the HLA-A and HLA-B alleles of most subjects accurately. According to a later analysis, most TCR beta chains associated with CMV appeared HLA-restricted.

As concerns this clone: The target antigen is unknown.

Sequencing was performed on PBMCs. This clonotype was sampled from a man aged 25-40 years in good health and CMV-seropositive.

For the CDR3, the DNA is TGTGCCACCAGCGTCGGATCGACGGGTCAGCCCCAGCATTTT. Its translation: CATSVGSTGQPQHF. V is TRBV15 and J is TRBJ1-5, with D uncertain. In germline, CDR1 is LNHNV, CDR2 YYDKDF (reference sequence). The CDR3 loop spans 14 amino acids. V was pared by 5 bases and J by 6 bases, with 14 bases between.